The TCR beta chain under discussion was sequenced for a study of vaccination effects on CD4 cells after COVID-19. Study findings and constraints: Early post-infection timepoints were missing from the study, which also had few convalescent patients.

V dropped 3 bases and J dropped 5 bases, with 17 bases sitting between them. CDR3 length: 15 residues. Germline V gene data show CDR1 as KGHSH and CDR2 as LQKENI. The sample holds one count of this clone. Antigen unknown. After expansion with viral peptide pools in the ViraFEST assay, antigen-specific CD4+ T cells were sequenced. The culture ran for 10 days before CD4+ T cells were isolated. Vaccine administered to participants consisted of two doses of either BNT162b2 or mRNA-1273. Culturing of a few million PBMC per well took place with around 9.4 IU/ml IL-2 and 9.5 to 10 ug/ml peptides. The assay was immunoSEQ multiplex PCR, and TCRdb's table has in-frame clones only and misses some. The sample has more than 20,000 clones; about 70% are singletons.

The chain has TRBV18 and TRBJ2-7; a weak D match, TRBD2 (5 bases). The origin of this receptor is a human donor who received a COVID-19 vaccine. The specimen was CD4+ T cells from PBMCs cultured with SARS-CoV-2 spike peptides, collected after COVID-19 vaccination. The CDR3 reads CASSPSEDFTHEQYF. CDR3 bases: TGTGCCAGCTCACCTTCCGAGGACTTTACCCACGAGCAGTACTTC.